This T cell receptor (beta chain) was captured by sequencing in a study of blood T cell repertoires in COVID-19. In the study overall: From the United States, Italy and Spain came samples of acute and convalescent COVID-19.

J was trimmed by 5 bases and V by 1 base; bases with no gene match: 7. The CDR3 sequence is 15 residues long. Germline V gives CDR1 LGHNA, CDR2 YNFKEQ. In the original workflow: Estimates of nucleated cell counts were drawn from the amplification of reference gene primers. Data came from immunoSEQ multiplex PCR; TCRdb stores just in-frame clones and leaves some out. The V and J calls and clone size come from that table; D and trimming were worked out from the DNA. Of about 300,000 clones detected, approximately 88% appear once; the ten largest clones hold under 8%. Sample: peripheral blood. V gene TRBV4-2 combines with J gene TRBJ1-1, with 7 bases lining up with TRBD1. The TCR was taken from a woman between 25 and 40 years old who had recovered from COVID-19. The DNA for the CDR3 is TGTGCCAGCAGCCAAGGTTCTACAGGGGAGACTGAAGCTTTCTTT. Amino acid sequence: CASSQGSTGETEAFF.